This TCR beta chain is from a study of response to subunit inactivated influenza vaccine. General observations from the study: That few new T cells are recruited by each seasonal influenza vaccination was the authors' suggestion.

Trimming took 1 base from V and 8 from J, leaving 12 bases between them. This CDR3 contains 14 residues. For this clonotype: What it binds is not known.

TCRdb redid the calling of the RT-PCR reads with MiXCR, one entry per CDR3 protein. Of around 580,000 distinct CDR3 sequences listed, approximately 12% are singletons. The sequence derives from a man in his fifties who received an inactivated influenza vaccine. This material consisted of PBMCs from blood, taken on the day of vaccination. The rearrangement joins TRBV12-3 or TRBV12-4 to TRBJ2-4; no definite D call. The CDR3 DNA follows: TGTGCCAGCAGTTTAGGTGTACTTGTGGACATTCAGTACTTC. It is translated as CASSLGVLVDIQYF.